What follows are 21 T cell receptor beta chains derived from one specimen sequenced in a study of cytomegalovirus exposure and HLA in healthy donors. The PCR employed 60 Vbeta primers together with 13 Jbeta primers. The protocol was immunoSEQ multiplex PCR, while the TCRdb copy is restricted to in-frame clones and leaves out a portion. Among about 160,000 clones listed, 86% were seen once. Sequencing input: PBMCs. These receptors were taken from a woman aged 18-29 years in good health and CMV-seronegative.

This rearrangement joins TRBV4-2 to TRBJ1-3, with D hard to call. CDR1 LGHNA and CDR2 YNFKEQ come from the germline V gene. The CDR3 covers 15 residues. Between the trimmed V and J ends, which lost 5 bases and 0 bases, there was a span of 11 bases. This chain's CDR3 is CASSGSDPSGNTIYF. DNA of the CDR3: TGTGCCAGCAGCGGAAGCGATCCCTCTGGAAACACCATATATTTT.

This chain links TRBV12-2 with TRBJ1-1; the D call TRBD1 from the table was never checked on the DNA. TRBV12-2 is shown as a pseudogene. The CDR3 consists of 15 residues. The CDR3 region is CASRLVSQGSTEAFF. DNA for the CDR3: TGTGCAAGTCGCTTAGTTTCTCAGGGTTCCACTGAAGCTTTCTTT.

This clone was detected only a few times. The rearrangement links TRBV5-1 to TRBJ1-4; D uncertain. The CDR3 contains 14 residues. Germline V gene lookup returns CDR1 SGHRS and CDR2 YFSETQ. Trimming took 0 bases from V and 7 from J, leaving 10 bases between them. In DNA, the CDR3 is TGCGCCAGCAGCTTGGCCTCGAGCTCTGAAAAACTGTTTTTT. Translated: CASSLASSSEKLFF.

The genes are TRBV7-9 and TRBJ2-3; D is perhaps TRBD1 (6 bases). V was pared by 7 bases and J by 14 bases, with 22 bases between. The V gene's germline CDR1 is SEHNR and CDR2 FQNEAQ (reference sequence). The CDR3 is made up of 13 amino acids. The CDR3, as DNA: TGTGCCAGCAAACACTACCCACAGGGTTGGTGGTATTTT. Protein product: CASKHYPQGWWYF. The full variable domain, with the rest looked up from reference TRBV7-9 and TRBJ2-3, is DTGVSQNPRHKITKRGQNVTFRCDPISEHNRLYWYRQTLGQGPEFLTYFQNEAQLEKSRLLSDRFSAERPKGSFSTLEIQRTEQGDSAMYLCASKHYPQGWWYFGPGTRLTVL.

The chain joins TRBV28 to TRBJ1-2, with 7 bases identical to TRBD1. V dropped 6 bases and J dropped 2; count of bases not matched to a gene: 6. Germline CDR1 is MDHEN and CDR2 is SYDVKM. The CDR3 sequence is 14 residues long. The CDR3 sequence is CASRLEGANYGYTF. The CDR3 bases are TGTGCCAGCAGGCTCGAGGGGGCGAACTATGGCTACACCTTC.

The chain is built from TRBV7-9 and TRBJ1-1, with 8 bases aligning to TRBD1. This CDR3 is built from 18 residues. The junction had 14 bases not matched to a gene; V was cut back by 5 bases and J by 0 bases. Germline CDR1 and CDR2: SEHNR and FQNEAQ (reference sequence). DNA for the CDR3: TGTGCCAGCAGCCCCTTCAAGTGGACAGGGTTTATGAACACTGAAGCTTTCTTT. Translating it yields CASSPFKWTGFMNTEAFF. Together with reference TRBV7-9 and TRBJ1-1, the CDR3 gives the full variable domain: DTGVSQNPRHKITKRGQNVTFRCDPISEHNRLYWYRQTLGQGPEFLTYFQNEAQLEKSRLLSDRFSAERPKGSFSTLEIQRTEQGDSAMYLCASSPFKWTGFMNTEAFFGQGTRLTVV.

The chain employs TRBV30 and TRBJ1-1; TRBD1 might be the D (5 bases). The CDR3 covers 15 residues. Deletions cut 3 bases from V and 10 bases from J, with 24 bases between. Germline CDR1 and CDR2: GTSNPN and SVGIG (reference sequence). CDR3: CAWRGVSSGQSRAFF. DNA of the CDR3: TGTGCCTGGAGGGGGGTTTCAAGCGGGCAATCCAGAGCTTTCTTT.

This sequence joins TRBV7-2 and TRBJ1-6, with TRBD1 matching over 10 bases. The length of the CDR3 is 15 residues. J was trimmed by 7 bases and V by 0 bases; bases with no gene match: 0. Per the germline V gene, CDR1 is SGHTA and CDR2 is FQGNSA. The CDR3 DNA follows: TGTGCCAGCAGCTTAGCGGGACAGGGGAATTCACCCCTCCACTTT. Its protein product is CASSLAGQGNSPLHF.

The CDR3 region is CAWRGQADYGYTF. DNA of the CDR3: TGTGCCTGGAGGGGACAGGCTGACTATGGCTACACCTTC. The V gene is TRBV30, the J gene TRBJ1-2; 8 bases agree with TRBD1. Germline values: CDR1 GTSNPN, CDR2 SVGIG (reference sequence). Unmatched junction bases numbered 3, after V lost 3 bases and J lost 3 bases. This CDR3 contains 13 residues.

The chain joins TRBV19 to TRBJ2-7; weak D call: TRBD2 (5 bases). Germline V gene sequence: CDR1 LNHDA, CDR2 SQIVND (reference sequence). V was shortened by 1 base and J by 4 bases, with 8 bases between the two germline ends. The CDR3 covers 13 residues. CDR3 in DNA: TGTGCCAGTAGTATAGGCCCGGGGTACGAGCAGTACTTC. Translated, it gives CASSIGPGYEQYF.

The rearrangement joins TRBV7-9 to TRBJ1-1; D is perhaps TRBD1 (5 bases). CDR3 length: 14 residues. With 2 bases removed from V and 0 bases from J, the gap between germline ends came to 7 bases. CDR1 is SEHNR, CDR2 FQNEAQ, per germline (reference sequence). The CDR3 loop is CASSLRGMNTEAFF. In DNA form, the CDR3 reads TGTGCCAGCAGCTTAAGGGGCATGAACACTGAAGCTTTCTTT.

V and J are TRBV7-2 and TRBJ2-5, with 9 bases lining up with TRBD2. The CDR3 sequence is 14 residues long. Germline CDR1 is SGHTA and CDR2 is FQGNSA. J was trimmed by 5 bases and V by 5 bases; bases with no gene match: 6. CDR3 in amino acids: CASSMTSGWETQYF. The DNA for the CDR3 is TGTGCCAGCAGCATGACTAGCGGTTGGGAGACCCAGTACTTC.

The V gene is TRBV6-5, the J gene TRBJ1-2; D is ambiguous. Trimming pared 2 bases from V and 9 bases from J, leaving 16 bases between. The germline V gene encodes CDR1 MNHEY and CDR2 SVGAGI. The CDR3 length is 14 residues. Here the CDR3 reads CASSYEYASPSYTF. The CDR3 DNA reads as TGTGCCAGCAGTTACGAATATGCCAGTCCGAGCTACACCTTC.

This chain links TRBV7-8 with TRBJ1-5, with 7 nucleotides matching TRBD1. CDR1 is SGHVS and CDR2 is FQNEAQ in the germline V gene. J was trimmed by 5 bases and V by 3 bases; bases with no gene match: 4. The CDR3 consists of 14 residues. The CDR3 spells CASSFGQEDQPQHF. The CDR3, as DNA: TGTGCCAGCAGCTTCGGACAGGAGGATCAGCCCCAGCATTTT.

The chain links TRBV18 to TRBJ2-7; perhaps TRBD2 as D (5 bases). The CDR3 spans 14 residues. Trimming left V 0 bases short and J 10 bases short, with 16 bases between. Germline CDR1 reads KGHSH; CDR2 reads LQKENI. The chain's CDR3 is CASSPPSGETKQYF. The DNA of the CDR3 is TGTGCCAGCTCACCACCGTCTGGGGAGACAAAACAGTACTTC.

This clone was picked up one time. This chain uses TRBV28 with TRBJ2-7; possibly TRBD2 for D (6 bases). This CDR3 has 14 amino acids. Trimming took off 5 bases at V and 1 base at J, with 12 bases between the two ends. CDR1 is MDHEN, CDR2 SYDVKM, per germline. This chain's CDR3 is CASSTGGRSYEQYF. CDR3 in DNA: TGTGCCAGCAGTACCGGAGGGAGGTCCTACGAGCAGTACTTC.

This chain joins TRBV11-3 and TRBJ2-1, with 11 bases matching TRBD2. The CDR3 consists of 17 residues. V dropped 1 base and J dropped 5; count of bases not matched to a gene: 7. CDR1 is SGHNT and CDR2 is YENEEA in the germline V gene. The CDR3 DNA reads TGTGCCAGCAGCTTAGGTCTAACTAGCGGGAGCCACAATGAGCAGTTCTTC. It yields the protein CASSLGLTSGSHNEQFF.

This chain uses TRBV19 with TRBJ2-3; D perhaps matches TRBD1 (5 bases). Germline V gene sequence: CDR1 LNHDA, CDR2 SQIVND (reference sequence). CDR3 length: 14 residues. V was cut by 5 bases and J by 0 bases, with 9 bases left in between. CDR3 sequence reads: CASSETVSTDTQYF. For the CDR3, the DNA is TGTGCCAGTAGTGAGACAGTTAGCACAGATACGCAGTATTTT.

The V call is TRBV9, the J call TRBJ1-2; no definite D call. CDR1 and CDR2 (germline): SGDLS, YYNGEE. The CDR3 consists of 15 residues. V dropped 0 bases and J dropped 0 bases, with 9 bases sitting between them. The CDR3 spells CASSVEPSPNYGYTF. In DNA form, the CDR3 reads TGTGCCAGCAGCGTAGAACCGAGCCCTAACTATGGCTACACCTTC.

The gene calls are TRBV19 and TRBJ1-1; the D is unclear. The CDR3 is made up of 15 amino acids. Germline loops: CDR1 LNHDA, CDR2 SQIVND (reference sequence). The ends were cut back, 3 bases at V and 4 bases at J, with 15 bases in the middle. CDR3 nucleotides: TGTGCCAGTAGTATGCTTGGGGAGCGGGGCACTGAAGCTTTCTTT. Protein sequence: CASSMLGERGTEAFF. Full variable domain (missing parts from reference TRBV19 and TRBJ1-1): DGGITQSPKYLFRKEGQNVTLSCEQNLNHDAMYWYRQDPGQGLRLIYYSQIVNDFQKGDIAEGYSVSREKKESFPLTVTSAQKNPTAFYLCASSMLGERGTEAFFGQGTRLTVV.

This rearrangement joins TRBV2 to TRBJ2-7; 10 bases map to TRBD2. V trimming: 7 bases; J trimming: 2 bases; junction bases outside the gene matches: 8. This CDR3 has 15 amino acids. CDR1 and CDR2 (germline): SNHLY, FYNNEI. Here the CDR3 DNA reads TGTGCCAGCAACCCCCTAGCGGGGGCTCCCTACGAGCAGTACTTC. It codes for CASNPLAGAPYEQYF.